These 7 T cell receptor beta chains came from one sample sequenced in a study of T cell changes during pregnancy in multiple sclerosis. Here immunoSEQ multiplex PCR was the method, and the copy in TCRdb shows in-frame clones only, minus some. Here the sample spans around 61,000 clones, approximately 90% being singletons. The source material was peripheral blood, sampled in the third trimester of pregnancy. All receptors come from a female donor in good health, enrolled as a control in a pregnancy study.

The CDR3 DNA sequence: TGTGCCAGCAGGACCTCAGGGAGCACAGATACGCAGTATTTT. Translated, it gives CASRTSGSTDTQYF. The chain links TRBV2 to TRBJ2-3; possible D gene TRBD1, 5 bases. Looked up from germline, CDR1 is SNHLY and CDR2 is FYNNEI. V was clipped by 6 bases and J by 0 bases, with 10 bases between them. CDR3 length equals 14 residues.

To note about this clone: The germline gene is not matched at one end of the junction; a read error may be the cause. The CDR3 region is CASSASGQGISGLF. The DNA for the CDR3 is TGTGCCAGCAGTGCTTCGGGACAGGGAATCTCGGGCTTGTTT. J is TRBJ1-4 and V is TRBV2, with TRBD1 matching 9 bases. Germline V CDR1 and CDR2: SNHLY, FYNNEI. CDR3 length: 14 amino acids. The complete variable domain, with remaining parts taken from reference TRBV2 and TRBJ1-4, reads EPEVTQTPSHQVTQMGQEVILRCVPISNHLYFYWYRQILGQKVEFLVSFYNNEISEKSEIFDDQFSVERPDGSNFTLKIRSTKLEDSAMYFCASSASGQGISGLFGSGTQLSVL.

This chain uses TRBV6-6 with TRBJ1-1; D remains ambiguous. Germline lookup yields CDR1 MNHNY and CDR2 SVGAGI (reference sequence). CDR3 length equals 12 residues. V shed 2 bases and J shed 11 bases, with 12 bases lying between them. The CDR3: CASSYVGAGAFF. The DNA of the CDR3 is TGTGCCAGCAGTTACGTTGGTGCCGGGGCTTTCTTT.

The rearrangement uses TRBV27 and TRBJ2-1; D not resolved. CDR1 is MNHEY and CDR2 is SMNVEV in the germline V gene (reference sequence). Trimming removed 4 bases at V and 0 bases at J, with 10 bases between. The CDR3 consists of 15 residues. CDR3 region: CASSYSISSYNEQFF. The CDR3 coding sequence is TGTGCCAGCAGTTACAGTATTAGCTCCTACAATGAGCAGTTCTTC.

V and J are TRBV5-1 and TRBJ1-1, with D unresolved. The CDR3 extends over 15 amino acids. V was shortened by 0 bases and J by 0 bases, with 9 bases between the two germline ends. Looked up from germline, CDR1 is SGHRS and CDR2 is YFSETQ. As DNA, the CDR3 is TGCGCCAGCAGCTTGGAGGCTACTATGAACACTGAAGCTTTCTTT. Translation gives CASSLEATMNTEAFF.

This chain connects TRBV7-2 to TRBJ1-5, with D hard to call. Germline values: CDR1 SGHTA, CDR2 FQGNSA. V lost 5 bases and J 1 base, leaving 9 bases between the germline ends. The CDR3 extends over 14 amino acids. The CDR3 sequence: CASSLTPSNQPQHF. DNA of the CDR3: TGTGCCAGCAGCCTAACTCCGAGCAATCAGCCCCAGCATTTT.

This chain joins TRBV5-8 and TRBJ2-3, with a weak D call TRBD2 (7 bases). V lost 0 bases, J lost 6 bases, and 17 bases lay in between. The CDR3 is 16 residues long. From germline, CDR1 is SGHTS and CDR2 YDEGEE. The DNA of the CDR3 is TGTGCCAGCAGCTTGGAAGGGGGGGCTTTAAGGGATACGCAGTATTTT. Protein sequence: CASSLEGGALRDTQYF.